A single sample is the source of the 9 T cell receptor beta chains below, sequenced in a study of T cells in Graves' hyperthyroidism and ophthalmopathy. Amplified regions were TCR beta CDR3 sequences from RNA transcripts. Carried out on the TCR CDR3, a first-round RT-PCR used the HTBI primer set. TCRdb re-analysed the multiplex PCR reads in MiXCR, keeping a single row per CDR3 protein. The sample contains around 340,000 distinct CDR3 sequences, roughly 21% of which appear only once. Sample: blood. These TCRs come from a woman between 50 and 59 years old with Graves' hyperthyroidism.

V usage is TRBV10-3 and J usage is TRBJ1-1; D is possibly TRBD1 (6 bases). The germline V gene has CDR1 ENHRY and CDR2 SYGVKD. The CDR3 sequence is 13 residues long. V was trimmed by 2 bases and J by 5 bases, leaving 9 bases between them. The CDR3 sequence is CAISEQGRTEAFF. In DNA, the CDR3 is TGTGCCATCAGTGAGCAGGGGAGGACTGAAGCTTTCTTT.

This clonotype has just a few counts. The chain uses TRBV6-1 and TRBJ2-3, with 8 bases fitting TRBD1. This CDR3 contains 16 residues. The germline V gene has CDR1 MNHNS and CDR2 SASEGT. J gave up 0 bases and V 7 bases, and 9 bases lay outside the gene matches. CDR3 nucleotides: TGTGCCAGCACCGGACAGGGAGCGGCTAGCACAGATACGCAGTATTTT. This encodes CASTGQGAASTDTQYF.

This clonotype was recorded many times. The V call is TRBV20-1, the J call TRBJ1-1; D is unresolved. V gave up 4 bases and J gave up 0 bases, with 15 bases separating them. Germline V gene data show CDR1 as DFQATT and CDR2 as SNEGSKA (reference sequence). This CDR3 is built from 15 residues. Here the CDR3 reads CSATPAQHMNTEAFF. Here the CDR3 DNA reads TGCAGTGCTACACCCGCCCAACACATGAACACTGAAGCTTTCTTT.

This clonotype has ten or more counts. The chain employs TRBV6-2 or TRBV6-3 and TRBJ2-5, with D perhaps assigned TRBD1 or TRBD2 (5 bases each). Between the trimmed V and J ends, which lost 5 bases and 0 bases, there was a span of 13 bases. The CDR3 covers 15 residues. CDR1 is MNHEY, CDR2 SVGEGT, per germline. CDR3: CASSRDVQYQETQYF. The CDR3 region has the DNA TGTGCCAGCAGTAGGGACGTCCAGTACCAAGAGACCCAGTACTTC.

This clonotype has at least ten counts. This CDR3 reads CASSLVPGTSAYNEQFF. The CDR3 DNA sequence: TGTGCCAGCAGCTTAGTACCCGGGACTAGCGCGTACAATGAGCAGTTCTTC. The chain links TRBV7-2 to TRBJ2-1; 10 nucleotides align to TRBD2. This CDR3 is 17 amino acids long. Germline loops: CDR1 SGHTA, CDR2 FQGNSA. The ends lost 1 base at V and 4 bases at J; junction bases unmatched: 7.

The V call is TRBV6-5, the J call TRBJ1-3; TRBD1 agrees at 7 bases. The CDR3 runs to 14 residues. V lost 4 bases, J lost 3 bases, and 3 bases stayed unmatched. Germline V lookup: CDR1 MNHEY, CDR2 SVGAGI. The CDR3 spells CASSSGDSGNTIYF. CDR3 coding DNA: TGTGCCAGCAGTTCTGGGGACAGTGGAAACACCATATATTTT.

In this sample, this clonotype turned up many times. CDR3 nucleotides: TGTGCCATCAGTACAGGGGCGCCCTACGAGCAGTACTTC. Translated, it gives CAISTGAPYEQYF. The chain is built from TRBV10-3 and TRBJ2-7, with 7 bases that match TRBD1. Germline assignment: CDR1 ENHRY and CDR2 SYGVKD. The CDR3 consists of 13 residues. J lost 2 bases, V lost 5 bases, and 3 bases had no gene match.

This clonotype was observed at least ten times. The J gene is TRBJ1-5, the V gene TRBV29-1; D is unresolved. The CDR3 loop spans 13 amino acids. Germline CDR1 is SQVTM and CDR2 is ANQGSEA. The V and J ends lost 4 bases and 0 bases respectively, with 7 bases between them. CDR3 protein: CSVASNSNQPQHF. The CDR3 coding sequence is TGCAGCGTTGCCAGTAATAGCAATCAGCCCCAGCATTTT.

Many counts were recorded for this clonotype. CDR3 loop: CASSLAGGPRETQYF. For the CDR3, the DNA is TGTGCCAGCAGTTTAGCGGGGGGGCCGCGGGAGACCCAGTACTTC. This chain links TRBV12-3 or TRBV12-4 with TRBJ2-5; a possible D gene is TRBD2 (7 bases). V was clipped by 0 bases and J by 5 bases, with 13 bases between them. The CDR3 length is 15 residues.